This T cell receptor beta chain appears in the sequencing data of a study of control samples from healthy donors and cancer patients. The CDR3 sequence is 10 residues long. V shed 5 bases and J shed 4 bases, with 3 bases lying between them. CDR1 and CDR2 (germline): DFQATT, SNEGSKA (reference sequence). Data came from immunoSEQ multiplex PCR; TCRdb stores just in-frame clones and leaves some out. The sample includes about 80,000 clones, roughly 88% of them seen just once. V usage is TRBV20-1 and J usage is TRBJ2-1; D is uncertain. This clonotype was sampled from a woman in her forties or fifties in good health. Input material: blood. The CDR3 coding sequence is TGCAGTGCTGAGTACAATGAGCAGTTCTTC. It translates to CSAEYNEQFF.